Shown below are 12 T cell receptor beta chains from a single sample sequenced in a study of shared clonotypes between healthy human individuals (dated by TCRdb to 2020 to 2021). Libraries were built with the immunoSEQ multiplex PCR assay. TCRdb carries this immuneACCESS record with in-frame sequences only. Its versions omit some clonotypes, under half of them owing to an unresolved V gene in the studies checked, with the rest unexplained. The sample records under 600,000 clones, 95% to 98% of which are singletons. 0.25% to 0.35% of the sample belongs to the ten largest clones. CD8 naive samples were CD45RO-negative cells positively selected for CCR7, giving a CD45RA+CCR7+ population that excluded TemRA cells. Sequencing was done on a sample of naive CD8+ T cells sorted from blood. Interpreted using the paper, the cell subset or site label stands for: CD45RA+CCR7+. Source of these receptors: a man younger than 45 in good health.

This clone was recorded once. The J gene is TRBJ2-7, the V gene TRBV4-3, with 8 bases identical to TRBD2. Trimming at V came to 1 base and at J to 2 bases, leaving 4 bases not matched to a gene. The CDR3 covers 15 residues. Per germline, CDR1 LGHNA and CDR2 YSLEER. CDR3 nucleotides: TGCGCCAGCAGCCAAGGACTAGCGATGACCTACGAGCAGTACTTC. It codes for CASSQGLAMTYEQYF.

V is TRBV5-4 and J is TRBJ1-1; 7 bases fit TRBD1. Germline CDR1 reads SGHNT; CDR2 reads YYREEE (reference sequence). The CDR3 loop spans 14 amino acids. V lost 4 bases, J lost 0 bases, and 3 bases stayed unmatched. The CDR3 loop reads CASSEGQLNTEAFF. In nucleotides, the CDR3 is TGTGCCAGCAGCGAGGGACAGCTGAACACTGAAGCTTTCTTT.

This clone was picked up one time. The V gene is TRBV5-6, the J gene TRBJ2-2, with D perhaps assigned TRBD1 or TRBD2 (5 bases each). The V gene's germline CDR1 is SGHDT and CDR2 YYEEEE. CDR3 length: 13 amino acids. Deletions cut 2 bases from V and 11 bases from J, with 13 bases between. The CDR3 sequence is CASSFYQGPELFF. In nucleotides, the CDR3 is TGTGCCAGCAGCTTTTACCAGGGACCCGAGCTGTTTTTT.

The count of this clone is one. CDR3 residues: CASSHDMGYNEQFF. The CDR3, as DNA: TGTGCCAGCAGCCATGACATGGGGTACAATGAGCAGTTCTTC. V and J are TRBV4-2 and TRBJ2-1; D not resolved. This CDR3 is 14 amino acids long. Germline loops: CDR1 LGHNA, CDR2 YNFKEQ. Trimming took 3 bases from V and 4 from J, leaving 10 bases between them.

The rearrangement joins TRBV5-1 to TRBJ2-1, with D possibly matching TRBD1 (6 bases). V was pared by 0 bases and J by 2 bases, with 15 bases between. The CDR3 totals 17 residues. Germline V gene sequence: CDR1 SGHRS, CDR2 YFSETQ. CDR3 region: CASSLAPGVKTYNEQFF. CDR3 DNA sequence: TGCGCCAGCAGCTTGGCCCCAGGGGTCAAAACCTACAATGAGCAGTTCTTC.

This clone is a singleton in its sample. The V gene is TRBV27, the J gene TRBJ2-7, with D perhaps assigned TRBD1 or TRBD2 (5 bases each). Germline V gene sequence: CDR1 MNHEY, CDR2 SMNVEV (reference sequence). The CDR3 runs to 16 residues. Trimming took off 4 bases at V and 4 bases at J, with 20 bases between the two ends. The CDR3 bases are TGTGCCAGCAGTTCCCCTCGAGGGGTACATGGGTACGAGCAGTACTTC. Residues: CASSSPRGVHGYEQYF.

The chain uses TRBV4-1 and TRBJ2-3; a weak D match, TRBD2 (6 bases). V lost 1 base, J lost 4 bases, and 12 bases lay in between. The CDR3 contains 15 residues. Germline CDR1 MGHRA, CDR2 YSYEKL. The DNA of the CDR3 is TGCGCCAGCAGCCAAGTCACGGGAGACTCAGATACGCAGTATTTT. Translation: CASSQVTGDSDTQYF.

CDR3 in DNA: TGTGCCAGCAGGCTTACAGGGGCGGGTAGGTACAATGAGCAGTTCTTC. It specifies CASRLTGAGRYNEQFF. The V and J genes are TRBV27 and TRBJ2-1; 7 nucleotides match TRBD1. The CDR3 is 16 residues long. Germline-derived CDR1 and CDR2 are MNHEY and SMNVEV (reference sequence). V shed 6 bases and J 4 bases; nucleotides not matched to a gene: 12.

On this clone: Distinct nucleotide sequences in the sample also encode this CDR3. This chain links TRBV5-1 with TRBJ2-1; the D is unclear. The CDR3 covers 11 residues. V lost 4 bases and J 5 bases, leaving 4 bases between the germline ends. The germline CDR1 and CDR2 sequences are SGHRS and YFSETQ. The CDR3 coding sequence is TGCGCCAGCAGCCTCGACAATGAGCAGTTCTTC. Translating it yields CASSLDNEQFF.

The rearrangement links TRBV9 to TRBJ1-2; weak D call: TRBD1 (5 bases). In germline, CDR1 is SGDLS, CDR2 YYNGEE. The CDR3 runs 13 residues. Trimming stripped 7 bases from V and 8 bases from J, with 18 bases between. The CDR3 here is CASPTGGERGYTF. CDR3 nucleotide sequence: TGTGCCAGCCCGACGGGGGGTGAGCGAGGCTACACCTTC.

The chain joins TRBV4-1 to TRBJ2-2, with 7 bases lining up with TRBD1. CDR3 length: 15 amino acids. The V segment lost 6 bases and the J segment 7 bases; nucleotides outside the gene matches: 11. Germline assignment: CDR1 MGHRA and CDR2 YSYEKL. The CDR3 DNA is TGCGCCAGCAGAAAAGACAGGGTCTATGGCGGGGAGCTGTTTTTT. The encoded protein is CASRKDRVYGGELFF.

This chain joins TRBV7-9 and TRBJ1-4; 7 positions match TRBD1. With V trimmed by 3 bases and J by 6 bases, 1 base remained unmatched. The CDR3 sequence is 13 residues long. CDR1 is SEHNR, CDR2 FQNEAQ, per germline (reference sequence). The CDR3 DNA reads TGTGCCAGCAGCTTGCAGGGGGATGAAAAACTGTTTTTT. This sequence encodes CASSLQGDEKLFF.